The present T cell receptor beta chain was sequenced within a study of blood T cell repertoires in COVID-19. Study at large: COVID-19 samples collected from the United States, Italy and Spain covered acute and convalescent phases. T cells, B-cell-depleted T cells, or PBMCs supplied cDNA or gDNA.

Participant reports of clinical history set cohort assignment. As handled by the study authors: Amplifying reference gene primers gave estimates of nucleated cell counts. Only in-frame clones appear in the TCRdb table, and some are missing; sequencing was by immunoSEQ multiplex PCR. That table is the source of V, J and clone size, and D and trimming were worked out from the DNA. Found here are approximately 470,000 clones, around 90% of them singletons; the top ten hold about 0.7%. Trimming cost V 5 bases and J 5 bases; bases outside gene matches: 6. The CDR3 extends over 14 amino acids. Germline values: CDR1 MNHEY, CDR2 SMNVEV (reference sequence).

This receptor was obtained from a woman aged 18-30 years who had recovered from COVID-19. The chain employs TRBV27 and TRBJ1-2; the match to TRBD1 covers 9 bases. What was sequenced was PBMCs or T cells enriched from blood (not recorded which). CDR3 in amino acids: CASSPTGGDYGYTF. The CDR3 nucleotides are TGTGCCAGCAGTCCTACAGGGGGCGATTATGGCTACACCTTC.